The 18 T cell receptor beta chains in this list originate from one sample, sequenced in a study of T-cell reconstitution after alpha-beta-depleted transplantation in children. Unique molecular identifiers were used in preparing the TCRbeta library. TCRdb passed the PCR reads through MiXCR, listing each CDR3 protein once. Of 280,000 or so distinct CDR3 sequences detected, approximately 10% appear once; the ten largest clones hold around 22%. The material was peripheral blood, obtained 180 days after TCRalphabeta/CD19-depleted stem cell transplant. The receptor set was obtained from a male patient between 2 and 15 years old who had a stem cell transplant for chronic granulomatous disease, so the T cells may come from the graft donor.

This clonotype was counted ten times or more. The genes are TRBV6-2 or TRBV6-3 and TRBJ2-3, with TRBD2 matching over 7 bases. The CDR3 runs 16 residues. CDR1 and CDR2 from the germline V gene are MNHEY and SVGEGT. Trimming removed 6 bases from V and 3 bases from J; junction bases left unmatched: 12. The CDR3: CASRDQWRGRTDTQYF. In DNA, the CDR3 is TGTGCCAGCAGGGACCAGTGGCGGGGGAGAACAGATACGCAGTATTTT.

This clonotype was recorded at least ten times. The gene calls are TRBV7-9 and TRBJ2-4; TRBD2 matches at 7 bases. This CDR3 is built from 15 residues. The ends lost 8 bases at V and 1 base at J; junction bases unmatched: 8. Germline values: CDR1 SEHNR, CDR2 FQNEAQ (reference sequence). CDR3 sequence (DNA): TGTGCCAGCCGGAGGGGAGGGGATGCCAAAAACATTCAGTACTTC. Its protein product is CASRRGGDAKNIQYF.

This clonotype was counted ten times or more. This chain joins TRBV29-1 and TRBJ1-1; TRBD1 agrees at 7 bases. Trimming at V came to 5 bases and at J to 0 bases, leaving 6 bases not matched to a gene. The CDR3 totals 14 residues. Looked up from germline, CDR1 is SQVTM and CDR2 is ANQGSEA. The CDR3 here is CSVHGDSMNTEAFF. In nucleotides, the CDR3 is TGCAGCGTTCACGGGGACAGTATGAACACTGAAGCTTTCTTT.

The J gene is TRBJ2-3, the V gene TRBV12-3 or TRBV12-4, with no clear D. This CDR3 spans 14 amino acids. V gave up 3 bases and J gave up 2 bases, with 9 bases separating them. DNA for the CDR3: TGTGCCAGCAGTTTGTTGTCCCACACAGATACGCAGTATTTT. Translation: CASSLLSHTDTQYF.

The chain couples TRBV7-9 to TRBJ2-1; 11 bases line up with TRBD2. Germline CDR1 reads SEHNR; CDR2 reads FQNEAQ (reference sequence). CDR3 length equals 15 residues. V was clipped by 4 bases and J by 6 bases; unmatched bases: 5. CDR3 in amino acids: CASSSRLAGFNEQFF. The DNA for the CDR3 is TGTGCCAGCAGCTCTAGACTAGCGGGATTCAATGAGCAGTTCTTC.

V gene TRBV30 combines with J gene TRBJ2-2, with D perhaps matching TRBD1 (6 bases). Germline V gives CDR1 GTSNPN, CDR2 SVGIG (reference sequence). CDR3 length equals 15 residues. Trimming removed 7 bases from V and 1 base from J, with 16 bases in between. The CDR3: CALHHGTLNTGELFF. Here the CDR3 DNA reads TGTGCCTTACACCACGGGACACTGAACACCGGGGAGCTGTTTTTT.

This clonotype was picked up many times. This chain links TRBV20-1 with TRBJ2-5; D gene unclear. The CDR3 loop spans 11 amino acids. With 5 bases removed from V and 4 bases from J, the gap between germline ends came to 8 bases. Looked up from germline, CDR1 is DFQATT and CDR2 is SNEGSKA (reference sequence). CDR3 coding DNA: TGCAGTGCTGGCACCCCAGAGACCCAGTACTTC. Translated: CSAGTPETQYF.

In its sample, this clonotype was seen many times. The chain uses TRBV28 and TRBJ2-7; 12 bases match TRBD2. J gave up 4 bases and V 7 bases, and 11 bases lay outside the gene matches. This CDR3 contains 16 residues. Germline loops: CDR1 MDHEN, CDR2 SYDVKM. The CDR3 spells CASNGLETSGSYEQYF. The CDR3 DNA reads TGTGCCAGCAATGGACTCGAGACTAGCGGGAGTTACGAGCAGTACTTC.

This clonotype was seen at least ten times. This chain links TRBV5-5 with TRBJ1-5; unclear D gene. Germline CDR1 and CDR2: SGHKS and YYEKEE (reference sequence). CDR3 length equals 17 residues. V lost 1 base to trimming and J lost 2 bases, with 16 bases between them. CDR3 DNA sequence: TGTGCCAGCAGCTTGACTCCAAGGACTGGAGGCAATCAGCCCCAGCATTTT. As protein: CASSLTPRTGGNQPQHF.

This clonotype was observed many times. The genes are TRBV12-3 or TRBV12-4 and TRBJ2-2; no clear D. Trimming pared 8 bases from V and 4 bases from J, leaving 8 bases between. The CDR3 covers 12 residues. The CDR3 DNA reads TGTGCCAGCGAGCAGGCCACCGGGGAGCTGTTTTTT. It translates to CASEQATGELFF.

At least ten counts were recorded for this clonotype. The V call is TRBV11-2, the J call TRBJ2-7, with D unresolved. Trimming shortened V by 1 base and J by 5 bases, and 9 bases separated the two germline ends. The CDR3 spans 13 residues. The V gene's germline CDR1 is SGHAT and CDR2 FQNNGV. In DNA form, the CDR3 reads TGTGCCAGCAGCTTAGGCCTAGGTAACGAGCAGTACTTC. This gives the protein CASSLGLGNEQYF.

In this sample, this clonotype turned up many times. This chain uses TRBV12-3 or TRBV12-4 with TRBJ1-6; tentative D call: TRBD1 (5 bases). Between the trimmed V and J ends, which lost 7 bases and 9 bases, there was a span of 16 bases. The CDR3 has 14 residues. The CDR3 region is CASTLRGGGSPLHF. CDR3 nucleotide sequence: TGTGCCAGCACCCTCCGGGGGGGAGGTTCACCCCTCCACTTT.

This clonotype appeared many times. The gene calls are TRBV24-1 and TRBJ2-7, with D tentatively TRBD1 or TRBD2 (5 bases each). There are 13 residues in the CDR3. V lost 7 bases and J 6 bases, leaving 15 bases between the germline ends. CDR1 is KGHDR, CDR2 SFDVKD, per germline. CDR3 DNA sequence: TGTGCCACCAGCCGATTACCGGGGACCGAGCAGTACTTC. Its translation: CATSRLPGTEQYF.

The sample holds many counts of this clonotype. The chain has TRBV7-9 and TRBJ1-1; the D is unclear. The CDR3 is 12 amino acids. V lost 5 bases and J 4 bases, leaving 8 bases between the germline ends. In germline, CDR1 is SEHNR, CDR2 FQNEAQ (reference sequence). The CDR3 DNA reads TGTGCCAGCAGCAGCGGGGTCACTGAAGCTTTCTTT. Its protein product is CASSSGVTEAFF.

This clonotype was seen ten or more times. The chain uses TRBV5-1 and TRBJ2-7; tentative D call: TRBD1 (6 bases). The V gene's germline CDR1 is SGHRS and CDR2 YFSETQ. Trimming shortened V by 4 bases and J by 6 bases, and 11 bases separated the two germline ends. The CDR3 has 12 residues. CDR3 amino acids: CASSANRVEQYF. CDR3 sequence (DNA): TGCGCCAGCAGCGCCAACAGGGTCGAGCAGTACTTC.

This clonotype was seen repeatedly, ten times or more. The rearrangement uses TRBV20-1 and TRBJ1-3, with D hard to call. The CDR3 runs to 14 residues. The germline V gene has CDR1 DFQATT and CDR2 SNEGSKA (reference sequence). V shed 6 bases and J shed 0 bases, with 12 bases lying between them. This chain's CDR3 is CSASAGGSGNTIYF. For the CDR3, the DNA is TGCAGTGCCTCGGCAGGAGGCTCTGGAAACACCATATATTTT.

In regard to this clonotype: It may be a read error: a sequence one base away is much more abundant. The CDR3 DNA is TGTGCCAGCAGTCTAGGGACTAGCGGGAGCAATAAAAACAATGAGCAGTTCTTC. Amino acid sequence: CASSLGTSGSNKNNEQFF. The chain employs TRBV6-1 and TRBJ2-1; 14 nucleotides line up with TRBD2. The CDR3 is 18 amino acids. V trimming: 5 bases; J trimming: 5 bases; junction bases outside the gene matches: 11. The germline V gene encodes CDR1 MNHNS and CDR2 SASEGT.

This clonotype was recorded at least ten times. This chain's CDR3 is CASSREGFDEQFF. The CDR3, as DNA: TGTGCCAGCAGCCGCGAAGGGTTCGATGAGCAGTTCTTC. The chain employs TRBV7-6 and TRBJ2-1, with no clear D. V lost 5 bases to trimming and J lost 8 bases, with 13 bases between them. Germline assignment: CDR1 SGHVS and CDR2 FNYEAQ. The CDR3 contains 13 residues.